Presented here are 5 T cell receptor beta chains from one specimen sequenced in a study of T-cell memory formation after mild COVID-19. Via MiXCR, TCRdb re-called the 5' RACE reads, giving one row per CDR3 protein. The data contain around 200,000 distinct CDR3 sequences, 18% of them seen just once; the ten biggest clones take up about 4%. The sequencing input was PBMCs or a T cell subset sorted from them (not recorded which). Receptors were obtained from a man between 18 and 29 years old who had mild COVID-19 (a few samples of this study predate the infection). Cell type and time point are not known.

This clonotype was detected ten times or more. The chain has TRBV12-3 or TRBV12-4 and TRBJ2-6, with unresolved D. Trimming removed 3 bases at V and 1 base at J, with 4 bases between. The CDR3 totals 14 residues. The CDR3 DNA reads TGTGCCAGCAGTTTCGAATCTGGGGCCAACGTCCTGACTTTC. Its protein product is CASSFESGANVLTF.

The rearrangement joins TRBV18 to TRBJ1-5; a weak D match, TRBD1 (5 bases). Germline V gives CDR1 KGHSH, CDR2 LQKENI. The CDR3 loop spans 16 amino acids. Trimming removed 4 bases from V and 0 bases from J, with 13 bases in between. CDR3 region: CASSRGGEISNQPQHF. The CDR3 coding sequence is TGTGCCAGCTCACGGGGGGGAGAGATTAGCAATCAGCCCCAGCATTTT.

This clonotype was seen only a few times. The V call is TRBV6-5, the J call TRBJ1-2; D ambiguous. This CDR3 comprises 15 residues. Trimming cost V 2 bases and J 4 bases, with 14 bases left between them. The germline V gene has CDR1 MNHEY and CDR2 SVGAGI. This CDR3 reads CASSYRLIEAYGYTF. Here the CDR3 DNA reads TGTGCCAGCAGTTACCGACTGATAGAGGCCTATGGCTACACCTTC.

J is TRBJ1-2 and V is TRBV18; 9 nucleotides align to TRBD1. This CDR3 is built from 13 residues. From germline, CDR1 is KGHSH and CDR2 LQKENI. Trimming at V came to 4 bases and at J to 10 bases, leaving 7 bases not matched to a gene. The CDR3 DNA reads as TGTGCCAGCTCACGGAGGGACAGGGAGGTCTACACCTTC. As protein: CASSRRDREVYTF.

There are a few counts of this clonotype. The gene calls are TRBV11-2 and TRBJ1-3; D ambiguous. Per the germline V gene, CDR1 is SGHAT and CDR2 is FQNNGV. Between the trimmed V and J ends, which lost 2 bases and 8 bases, there was a span of 10 bases. The CDR3 is 13 residues long. The CDR3 region has the DNA TGTGCCAGCAGCTTAATGCGTGGGGACACCATATATTTT. Protein sequence: CASSLMRGDTIYF.